This T cell receptor (beta chain) appears in the sequencing data of a study of neurological immune-mediated disorders. Study overall: Of the roughly 34 patients who had multiple sclerosis, roughly 30 had the relapsing-remitting form and 3 had the secondary progressive form.

Study conclusions and caveats: None of the features examined (clinical or MRI) was associated with the multiple sclerosis repertoire cluster. No sharing of CDR3 amino acid sequences was observed among expanded clones across subjects, suggesting private repertoires in all groups.

The CDR3 has 14 residues. Trimming left V 3 bases short and J 2 bases short, with 10 bases between. The sample holds many counts of this clonotype. The antigen is undetermined. Synthesis of cDNA was carried out by template-switch 5'RACE. The reaction used 10-nucleotide random UMIs. TCRdb analysed the 5' RACE reads with MiXCR anew, one entry per CDR3 protein. The repertoire holds 80,000 to 85,000 distinct CDR3 sequences, with 2.6% as singletons. The TCR originated in a woman in her twenties or thirties with multiple sclerosis. The sequenced sample consisted of PBMCs. The V call is TRBV12-3 or TRBV12-4, the J call TRBJ1-1, with D perhaps matching TRBD1 (5 bases). CDR3: CASSFRQPNTEAFF. CDR3 DNA sequence: TGTGCCAGCAGTTTTCGACAGCCCAACACTGAAGCTTTCTTT.